This TCR beta chain was sequenced for a study of shared clonotypes between healthy human individuals. Produced via immunoSEQ multiplex PCR; TCRdb's table is partial and in-frame only. The repertoire has around 690,000 clones, around 91% of them found once; the top ten carry less than 40%. Notes on this clone: Its antigen is currently unknown.

Trimming cost V 0 bases and J 5 bases; bases outside gene matches: 11. The CDR3 consists of 18 residues. Germline lookup yields CDR1 LGHNA and CDR2 YSLEER. Findings and caveats of the study: Incompleteness in sorted-subset sequencing, despite large depth, was shown by rarefaction.

The sequence came from a man aged 18 to 30 in good health. Some clones in this sample may be carry-over from other donors' samples. The material sequenced was memory CD8+ T cells from PBMCs. Subset noted: CD45RO+ cells pooled with CCR7-negative TemRA cells. The rearrangement links TRBV4-3 to TRBJ2-3, with TRBD2 matching 10 bases. The CDR3 nucleotides are TGCGCCAGCAGCCAAGAAGGTAGTCTAGCGGGAGTTCGAGATACGCAGTATTTT. Translation gives CASSQEGSLAGVRDTQYF.